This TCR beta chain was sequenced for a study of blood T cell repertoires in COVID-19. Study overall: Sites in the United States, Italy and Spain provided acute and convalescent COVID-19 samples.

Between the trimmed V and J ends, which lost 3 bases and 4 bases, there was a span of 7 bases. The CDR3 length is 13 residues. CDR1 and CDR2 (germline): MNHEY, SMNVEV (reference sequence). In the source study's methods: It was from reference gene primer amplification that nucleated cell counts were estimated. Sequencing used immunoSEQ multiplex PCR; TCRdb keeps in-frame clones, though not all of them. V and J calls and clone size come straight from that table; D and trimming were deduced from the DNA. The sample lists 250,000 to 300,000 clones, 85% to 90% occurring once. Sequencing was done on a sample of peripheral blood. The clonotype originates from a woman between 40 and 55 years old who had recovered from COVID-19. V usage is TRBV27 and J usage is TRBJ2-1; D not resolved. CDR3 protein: CASSLSPYNEQFF. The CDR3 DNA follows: TGTGCCAGCAGTTTGAGCCCTTACAATGAGCAGTTCTTC.